This TCR beta chain came from a study of tumor-infiltrating lymphocytes in primary liver carcinoma. Overall study findings and caveats: A fraction of only about 7-25% of top clones appeared in all five tumor regions.

Trimming pared 6 bases from V and 7 bases from J, leaving 20 bases between. Looked up from germline, CDR1 is SGHDT and CDR2 is YYEEEE. This CDR3 has 15 amino acids. As regards this clonotype: Its antigen is currently unknown. A much larger clone sits a single nucleotide away, making a read error possible.

A primer matching the constant region was used to make TCR beta cDNA from 500 to 600 ng of total RNA. Amplification in three nested multiplex PCR rounds with slightly modified ARM-PCR gave rise to TCR beta libraries. TRBV1-TRBV30 forward and Cbeta reverse primers drove the first two roughly 10-cycle rounds. TCRdb passed the multiplex PCR reads through MiXCR, listing each CDR3 protein once. Of 100,000 or so distinct CDR3 sequences listed, around 63% are singletons. Starting material for RNA and DNA co-extraction consisted of roughly 18-34 mg of unsorted bulk tissue. The patients had histopathologically diagnosed primary liver carcinoma, and their disease was treated by surgical resection.

The specimen was liver tumor tissue from sampling region 5. Subset described: tumor region T5, tumor centre. The rearrangement uses TRBV5-6 and TRBJ1-3, with D hard to call. The source is a woman aged 55-70 years with primary liver carcinoma and hepatitis B virus infection. The CDR3 sequence is CASNSRFGSRNTIYF. The CDR3 DNA is TGTGCCAGCAACTCACGGTTTGGATCCAGGAACACCATATATTTT.